The 8 T cell receptor beta chains given below trace back to one sample, sequenced in a study of vaccination effects on CD4 cells after COVID-19. ViraFEST assay sequencing came after antigen-specific CD4+ T cells were expanded with viral peptide pools. Between days 10 and 11 of culture, CD4+ T cells were separated out. The study found no prior SARS-CoV-2 infection in the vaccine recipients, who tested negative for nucleocapsid antibodies. Their specific antigens are unknown. Assay: immunoSEQ multiplex PCR; the TCRdb copy retains only in-frame clones and omits some. The sample records 41,000 or so clones, about two thirds being singletons. This specimen was CD4+ T cells from PBMCs cultured with HCoV-OC43 spike peptides, taken before COVID-19 vaccination. Subset described: HCoV-OC43 spike overlapping peptide pool stimulation. These receptors were collected from a human donor who received a COVID-19 vaccine.

The rearrangement links TRBV2 to TRBJ2-5; TRBD1 aligns across 7 bases. The germline gives CDR1 SNHLY, CDR2 FYNNEI. J lost 2 bases, V lost 5 bases, and 2 bases had no gene match. The CDR3 extends over 13 amino acids. CDR3 nucleotide sequence: TGTGCCAGCAGTATGGGACAGCAAGAGACCCAGTACTTC. It codes for CASSMGQQETQYF.

CDR3 coding DNA: TGTGCCACCAGCAGAGGGGGGCTCCAGGCCTGGTCGTACCAAGAGACCCAGTACTTC. It encodes CATSRGGLQAWSYQETQYF. The chain employs TRBV15 and TRBJ2-5, with TRBD1 as a possible D gene (6 bases). The V end lost 1 base, the J end lost 0 bases, and 21 bases lay between the germline ends. Per germline, CDR1 LNHNV and CDR2 YYDKDF (reference sequence). CDR3 length equals 19 residues.

This clone appeared a single time. One end of the junction is discordant with germline, which a read error may explain. The chain combines TRBV5-8 with TRBJ2-7, with 7 bases matching TRBD1. Per germline, CDR1 SGHTS and CDR2 YDEGEE. This CDR3 spans 15 amino acids. CDR3 region: CASEYQTGQSAPIIF. CDR3 bases: TGTGCCAGCGAGTACCAAACGGGACAGTCGGCCCCGATCATCTTC.

The J gene is TRBJ1-2, the V gene TRBV12-3 or TRBV12-4, with a weak D call TRBD1 (6 bases). The CDR3 is 13 amino acids. The V end lost 7 bases, the J end lost 4 bases, and 13 bases lay between the germline ends. The CDR3 sequence is CASKIGGPYGYTF. CDR3 DNA sequence: TGTGCCAGCAAAATCGGGGGGCCCTATGGCTACACCTTC.

This chain links TRBV12-3 or TRBV12-4 with TRBJ2-5; no definite D call. Trimming stripped 0 bases from V and 7 bases from J, with 9 bases between. The CDR3 spans 13 residues. CDR3 in amino acids: CASSLAMRGTQYF. The CDR3 DNA reads as TGTGCCAGCAGTTTAGCGATGCGAGGGACCCAGTACTTC.

The CDR3 bases are TGTGCCAGCAGCCTGCTGGGGGGCTACACCTTC. Its translation is CASSLLGGYTF. The gene calls are TRBV28 and TRBJ1-2; no reliable D call. The CDR3 totals 11 residues. Trimming stripped 6 bases from V and 8 bases from J, with 10 bases between. Germline lookup yields CDR1 MDHEN and CDR2 SYDVKM.

The chain employs TRBV28 and TRBJ2-3, with D hard to call. CDR3 length: 15 residues. The ends were cut back, 4 bases at V and 2 bases at J, with 13 bases in the middle. Germline V lookup: CDR1 MDHEN, CDR2 SYDVKM. The CDR3 nucleotides are TGTGCCAGCAGTTCTCCTACGGCACACACAGATACGCAGTATTTT. The encoded protein is CASSSPTAHTDTQYF.

The gene calls are TRBV5-5 and TRBJ1-4; 7 bases align to TRBD1. This CDR3 is 13 amino acids long. V was pared by 4 bases and J by 5 bases, with 2 bases of the junction left unmatched. Germline V CDR1 and CDR2: SGHKS, YYEKEE (reference sequence). CDR3 coding DNA: TGTGCCAGCAGCCTACAGGGGAATGAAAAACTGTTTTTT. The encoded protein is CASSLQGNEKLFF.